This TCR beta chain was obtained from a study of blood T cell repertoires in COVID-19. Whole-study context: From the United States, Italy and Spain came samples of acute and convalescent COVID-19.

This table comes from immunoSEQ multiplex PCR, and its TCRdb copy is limited to in-frame clones, with some not included. This table has 200,000 or so clones, 88% appearing once. Between the trimmed V and J ends, which lost 3 bases and 2 bases, there was a span of 19 bases. Per the germline V gene, CDR1 is LNHDA and CDR2 is SQIVND (reference sequence). This CDR3 is 17 amino acids long. Cohorts were determined from participant-reported clinical history. This clone was observed once. The chain links TRBV19 to TRBJ1-2; maybe TRBD1 (6 bases). This clonotype was sampled from a woman aged 25 to 39 who had recovered from COVID-19. The sequencing sample was made of PBMCs or T cells enriched from blood (not recorded which). The CDR3 spells CASSMTPKGGDNYGYTF. Written as DNA, the CDR3 is TGTGCCAGTAGTATGACCCCCAAAGGGGGGGACAACTATGGCTACACCTTC.